A single TCR beta chain is shown here with its context. At a deep level, the assay was run. Libraries were prepared by immunoSEQ multiplex PCR; TCRdb keeps only in-frame clonotypes and omits some of them. This sample has approximately 2,300,000 clones, with 85% to 95% found just once. Looked up from germline, CDR1 is KGHSH and CDR2 is LQKENI. The V end lost 6 bases, the J end lost 3 bases, and 14 bases lay between the germline ends. The CDR3 is 14 residues long. This sample was taken from a study of shared clonotypes between healthy human individuals. Study information: Each donor's CD4 naive and CD4 memory cells filled three plates apiece, CD8 naive two, and CD8 memory one.

The authors divided CD4+ cells into CD45RA+ naive and CD45RA-negative memory subsets. The chain is built from TRBV18 and TRBJ2-5, with D tentatively TRBD1 (5 bases). The receptor's source is a man between 18 and 35 years old in good health. Some clones in this sample may be carry-over from other donors' samples. Material: naive CD4+ T cells from PBMCs. Indicated subset: CD45RA+ positively selected. The CDR3 DNA follows: TGTGCCAGCTCGCCGACAGTAGCCGAAGAGACCCAGTACTTC. Its translation: CASSPTVAEETQYF.